Listed below are T cell receptor beta chains from one sample, sequenced in a study of shared clonotypes between healthy human individuals. Libraries were prepared by immunoSEQ multiplex PCR; TCRdb keeps only in-frame clonotypes and omits some of them. The profile shows millions of clones, roughly 95% of them singletons. Material: naive CD8+ T cells sorted from blood. The source of these receptors is a man aged 18 to 29 in good health. CDR3s include the opening cysteine and the closing phenylalanine or tryptophan. D genes are given only for firm matches. Clone size, where shown, is once, few, many, or a class for clones that have expanded.

D	size	V	J	DNA	CDR3
TRBD2	.	TRBV7-9	TRBJ2-3	TGTGCCAGCAGCGACGGGACTAGCGGGGGCAGGGGAGATACGCAGTATTTT	CASSDGTSGGRGDTQYF
.	.	TRBV6-1	TRBJ1-6	TGTGCCAGCAGTGAAGGAGATTGGGTTTCACCCCTCCACTTT	CASSEGDWVSPLHF
TRBD2	.	TRBV7-7	TRBJ2-1	TGTGCTAGCAGCTTCAGACTAGCCGACAATGAGCAGTTCTTC	CASSFRLADNEQFF
TRBD2	.	TRBV4-3	TRBJ2-2	TGCGCCAGCAGCGGGGAGGGAGCGGGCACCGGGGAGCTGTTTTTT	CASSGEGAGTGELFF
.	.	TRBV5-1	TRBJ2-3	TGCGCCAGCAGCTTGGGGTCGGGGGGCCCCTTCACAGATACGCAGTATTTT	CASSLGSGGPFTDTQYF
.	few	TRBV11-2	TRBJ1-1	TGTGCCAGCAGCTTAGGCGGGGACACTGAAGCTTTCTTT	CASSLGGDTEAFF
TRBD1	few	TRBV11-2	TRBJ2-7	TGTGCCAGCAGCTACTCGGACAGGGGGACGCCTGGAAACTACGAGCAGTACTTC	CASSYSDRGTPGNYEQYF
.	.	TRBV5-1	TRBJ1-1	TGCGCCAGCAGCTTGGAACAGGGCAACACTGAAGCTTTCTTT	CASSLEQGNTEAFF
.	.	TRBV21-1	TRBJ2-3	TGTGCCAGCAGCAGAGATACGCAGTATTTT	CASSRDTQYF
TRBD2	.	TRBV9	TRBJ2-1	TGTGCCAGCAGCGTAGAAGGACTAGCGGTTTACAATGAGCAGTTCTTC	CASSVEGLAVYNEQFF
.	.	TRBV5-1	TRBJ1-5	TGCGCCAGCAGCTTGGCTATCCAGGGACTTTTAGGCCAGCCCCAGCATTTT	CASSLAIQGLLGQPQHF
TRBD1	.	TRBV11-2	TRBJ2-5	TGTGCCAGCAGCTCGCCCGGGACAGAAGAGACCCAGTACTTC	CASSSPGTEETQYF
TRBD1	.	TRBV11-3	TRBJ2-2	TGTGCCAGCAGCCCTCGGACAGGGAAGAAGGCCGGGGAGCTGTTTTTT	CASSPRTGKKAGELFF
.	.	TRBV5-4	TRBJ2-7	TGTGCCAGCAGCCCCTCGCCTAGCATCGGAAACGAGCAGTACTTC	CASSPSPSIGNEQYF
.	.	TRBV21-1	TRBJ2-7	TGTGCCAGCATGACTGGGGGCGAGCAGTACTTC	CASMTGGEQYF
.	.	TRBV4-1	TRBJ2-1	TGCGCCAGCAGCCAAGGGGGGTCCTACAATGAGCAGTTCTTC	CASSQGGSYNEQFF
TRBD2	.	TRBV5-4	TRBJ2-2	TGTGCCAGCAGCTTGGGGCTAGCGGATCTTTCCACCGGGGAGCTGTTTTTT	CASSLGLADLSTGELFF
.	.	TRBV2	TRBJ2-5	TGTGCCAGCAGTGAAGGTATCCAAGAGACCCAGTACTTC	CASSEGIQETQYF
TRBD2	.	TRBV25-1	TRBJ2-6	TGTGCCAGCAGTCCCCGGGAGGCTGGGGCCAACGTCCTGACTTTC	CASSPREAGANVLTF
.	.	TRBV10-1	TRBJ2-1	TGCGCCAGCACCGACGGTCGGGAGCAGTTCTTC	CASTDGREQFF
.	.	TRBV7-9	TRBJ1-1	TGTGCCAGCAGGCCTAATGGGGGCGGTGAAGCTTTCTTT	CASRPNGGGEAFF
TRBD1	.	TRBV7-9	TRBJ1-4	TGTGCCAGCAGCCTACAGGGGTCGGATGAAAAACTGTTTTTT	CASSLQGSDEKLFF
.	.	TRBV6-6	TRBJ1-5	TGTGCCAGCAGTCCCTGGGGGCATAGCAATCAGCCCCAGCATTTT	CASSPWGHSNQPQHF
.	.	TRBV7-2	TRBJ2-7	TGTGCCAGCAGCCCCGAGGCTAGCTCCTACGAGCAGTACTTC	CASSPEASSYEQYF
TRBD1	once	TRBV11-2	TRBJ1-2	TGTGCCAGCAGCACGCGGCGGACAGGCCAAACTAACTATGGCTACACCTTC	CASSTRRTGQTNYGYTF